This T cell receptor (beta chain) was found in a study of T cell changes during pregnancy in multiple sclerosis (dated by TCRdb to the late 2010s). The study in broad terms: The study examined how the T cell repertoire changed over the course of pregnancy in women with multiple sclerosis.

Library prep was done by the immunoSEQ multiplex PCR assay. This is the immuneACCESS table as TCRdb keeps it, with only in-frame sequences that have V and J called. A part of the clones is gone; compared with another copy, unresolved V genes explain less than half, and the rest is unexplained. This sample holds some 70,000 clones; 75% to 90% were observed only once. The ten largest clones take up less than 4% of the sample. This clone was recorded only once. The specificity of this receptor is unknown. Base-call qualities are not available, and no considerably larger clone is one nucleotide away. A distance of 12 bases separates the germline ends of V and J, which lose 2 bases and 5 bases respectively. Inclusive of the bounding cysteine and phenylalanine, the CDR3 is 15 residues long. The retained sequence is limited to the CDR3, 45 bases, with the frame set at the first base.

Sequencing used peripheral blood, obtained before pregnancy. This receptor was identified in a female donor with multiple sclerosis, enrolled in a pregnancy study. Here the chain combines TRBV6-7 and TRBJ1-4, with TRBD1 perhaps the D gene, on 5 matching bases. TRBV6-7 is annotated as an ORF whose role is uncertain. Read as DNA, the sequence is TGTGCCAGCAGTTACAGGGGAGGTCGAAATGAAAAACTGTTTTTT. Its protein is CASSYRGGRNEKLFF.